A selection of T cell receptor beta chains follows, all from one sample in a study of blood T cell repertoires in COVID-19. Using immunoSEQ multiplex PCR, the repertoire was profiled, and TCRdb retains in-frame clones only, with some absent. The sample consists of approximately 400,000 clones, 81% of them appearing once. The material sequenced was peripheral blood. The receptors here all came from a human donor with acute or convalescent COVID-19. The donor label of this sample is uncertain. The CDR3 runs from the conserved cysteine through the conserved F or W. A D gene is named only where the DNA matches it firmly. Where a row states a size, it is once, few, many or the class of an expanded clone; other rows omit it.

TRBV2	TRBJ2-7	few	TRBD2	CASSARASGRVEQYF	TGTGCCAGCAGTGCGAGGGCTAGCGGGAGGGTCGAGCAGTACTTC
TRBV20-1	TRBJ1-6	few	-	CSASPGRGAASPLHF	TGCAGTGCTAGTCCAGGGCGGGGTGCTGCATCACCCCTCCACTTT
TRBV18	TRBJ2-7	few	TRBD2	CASSPAGASNYEQYF	TGTGCCAGCTCACCAGCGGGAGCCTCCAACTACGAGCAGTACTTC
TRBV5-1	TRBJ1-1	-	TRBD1	CASSLARTGNTEAFF	TGCGCCAGCAGCTTGGCACGGACAGGGAACACTGAAGCTTTCTTT
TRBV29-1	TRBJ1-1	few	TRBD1	CSVMTGGISAAEAFF	TGCAGCGTTATGACAGGGGGCATCAGTGCCGCTGAAGCTTTCTTT
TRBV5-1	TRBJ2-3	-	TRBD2	CASSLGTSGGTDTQYF	TGCGCCAGCAGCTTAGGGACTAGCGGGGGCACAGATACGCAGTATTTT
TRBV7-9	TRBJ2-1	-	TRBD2	CASRGTSVDEQFF	TGTGCCAGCAGGGGGACTAGCGTAGATGAGCAGTTCTTC
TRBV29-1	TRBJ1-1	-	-	CSVETAPRQSVAFF	TGCAGCGTTGAAACTGCTCCCCGACAGTCGGTGGCTTTCTTT
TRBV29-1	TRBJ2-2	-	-	CSVEKGGRTGELFF	TGCAGCGTTGAAAAGGGGGGGAGAACCGGGGAGCTGTTTTTT
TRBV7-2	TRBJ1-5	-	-	CASSLVGGMYSNQPQHF	TGTGCCAGCAGCTTAGTAGGAGGGATGTATAGCAATCAGCCCCAGCATTTT
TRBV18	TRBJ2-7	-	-	CASSPRGYEQYF	TGTGCCAGCTCACCAAGGGGTTACGAGCAGTACTTC
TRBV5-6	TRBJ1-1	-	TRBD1	CASSPRGREAFF	TGTGCCAGCAGTCCCAGGGGGCGTGAAGCTTTCTTT
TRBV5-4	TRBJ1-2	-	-	CASSWTGDRYGYTF	TGTGCCAGCAGCTGGACGGGGGACCGATATGGCTACACCTTC
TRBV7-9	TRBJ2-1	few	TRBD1	CASSLGTGDEQFF	TGTGCCAGCAGCCTTGGGACAGGGGATGAGCAGTTCTTC
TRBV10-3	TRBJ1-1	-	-	CAISEETISSEAFF	TGTGCCATCAGTGAGGAGACAATAAGCTCTGAAGCTTTCTTT
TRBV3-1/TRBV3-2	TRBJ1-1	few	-	CASSQRAEAFF	TGTGCCAGCAGCCAGCGCGCTGAAGCTTTCTTT
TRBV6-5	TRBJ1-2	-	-	CASSYVADRSDGYTF	TGTGCCAGCAGTTACGTCGCGGATAGAAGCGATGGCTACACCTTC
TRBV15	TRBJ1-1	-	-	CATSEDKNTEAFF	TGTGCCACCAGCGAGGACAAGAACACTGAAGCTTTCTTT
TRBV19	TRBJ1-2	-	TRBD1	CASSGTGAYGYTF	TGTGCCAGCTCTGGGACAGGGGCCTATGGCTACACCTTC
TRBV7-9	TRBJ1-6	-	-	CASSLDGDNSPLHF	TGTGCCAGCAGCTTAGACGGGGATAACTCACCCCTCCACTTT
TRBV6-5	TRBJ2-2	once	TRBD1	CASSYAGQANTGELFF	TGTGCCAGCAGTTACGCGGGACAGGCTAACACCGGGGAGCTGTTTTTT
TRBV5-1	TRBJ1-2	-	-	CASSLEQGPSGYTF	TGCGCCAGCAGCTTGGAACAGGGACCCTCTGGCTACACCTTC
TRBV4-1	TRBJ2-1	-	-	CASSQAWGHNEQFF	TGCGCCAGCAGCCAAGCCTGGGGGCATAATGAGCAGTTCTTC
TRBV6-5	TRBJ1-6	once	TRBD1	CASRPTGVQSPLHF	TGTGCCAGCAGACCGACAGGGGTGCAGTCACCCCTCCACTTT
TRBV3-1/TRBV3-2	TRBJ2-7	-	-	CASSLGGKDEQYF	TGTGCCAGCAGCCTGGGGGGAAAGGACGAGCAGTACTTC
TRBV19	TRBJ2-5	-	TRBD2	CASSIAGRKETQYF	TGTGCCAGTAGTATAGCCGGGAGGAAAGAGACCCAGTACTTC
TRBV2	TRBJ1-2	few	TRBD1	CACTLLTGGGRHGYTF	TGTGCCTGTACCCTATTGACAGGGGGAGGAAGGCATGGCTACACCTTC
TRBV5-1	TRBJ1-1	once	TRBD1	CASSLGQGRAEAFF	TGCGCCAGCAGCTTGGGACAGGGTAGGGCTGAAGCTTTCTTT
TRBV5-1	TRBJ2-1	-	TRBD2	CASSLTSGSISYNEQFF	TGCGCCAGCAGCCTGACTAGCGGGAGTATCTCCTACAATGAGCAGTTCTTC
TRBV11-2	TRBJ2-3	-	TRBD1	CASSSRQGGLTDTQYF	TGTGCCAGCAGCTCACGACAGGGGGGCTTAACAGATACGCAGTATTTT
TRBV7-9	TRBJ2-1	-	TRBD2	CASSPGGSGGYNEQFF	TGTGCCAGCAGCCCCGGGGGGAGCGGGGGGTACAATGAGCAGTTCTTC
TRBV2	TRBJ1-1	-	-	CASSERYAEAFF	TGTGCCAGCAGTGAACGGTACGCTGAAGCTTTCTTT
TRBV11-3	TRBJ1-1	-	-	CASSLGAPMNTEAFF	TGTGCCAGCAGCTTAGGCGCTCCGATGAACACTGAAGCTTTCTTT
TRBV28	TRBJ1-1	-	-	CASSPGLRGNTEAFF	TGTGCCAGCAGTCCAGGTTTAAGGGGAAACACTGAAGCTTTCTTT
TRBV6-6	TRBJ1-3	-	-	CASTPETDGNTIYF	TGTGCCAGCACCCCCGAGACAGACGGAAACACCATATATTTT
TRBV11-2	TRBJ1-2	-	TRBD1	CASSLVAGGAYGYTF	TGTGCCAGCAGCTTAGTTGCAGGGGGCGCCTATGGCTACACCTTC
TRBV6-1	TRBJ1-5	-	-	CASSVARAVNQPQHF	TGTGCCAGCAGTGTAGCCAGGGCCGTCAATCAGCCCCAGCATTTT
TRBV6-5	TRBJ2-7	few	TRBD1	CASRTGGSSYEQYF	TGTGCCAGCAGAACAGGGGGAAGCTCCTACGAGCAGTACTTC
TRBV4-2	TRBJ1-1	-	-	CASSHGGISEAFF	TGTGCCAGCAGCCACGGGGGGATTTCTGAAGCTTTCTTT
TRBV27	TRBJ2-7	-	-	CASSPDTTPYEQYF	TGTGCCAGCAGTCCGGACACTACCCCCTACGAGCAGTACTTC
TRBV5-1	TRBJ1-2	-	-	CASKGTGQDYGYTF	TGCGCCAGCAAAGGAACAGGGCAAGACTATGGCTACACCTTC
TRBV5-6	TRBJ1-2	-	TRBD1	CASSLTGQGYYGYTF	TGTGCCAGCAGCTTGACGGGACAGGGTTACTATGGCTACACCTTC
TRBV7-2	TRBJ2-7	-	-	CASSPFPGGGQRNYEQYF	TGTGCCAGCAGCCCCTTCCCTGGTGGGGGACAACGAAATTACGAGCAGTACTTC
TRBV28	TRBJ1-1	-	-	CASSLGGAQNTEAFF	TGTGCCAGCAGTTTGGGCGGGGCCCAGAACACTGAAGCTTTCTTT
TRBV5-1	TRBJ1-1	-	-	CASSYGGAGFMNTEAFF	TGCGCCAGCAGCTATGGCGGGGCAGGCTTCATGAACACTGAAGCTTTCTTT
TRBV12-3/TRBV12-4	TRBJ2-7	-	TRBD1	CASDRGNGEQYF	TGTGCCTCTGACAGGGGAAACGGCGAGCAGTACTTC
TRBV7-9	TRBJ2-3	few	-	CASSPPRRDSDTQYF	TGTGCCAGCAGCCCCCCCCGCAGGGATTCAGATACGCAGTATTTT
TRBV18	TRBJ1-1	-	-	CASSDLGAGLTEAFF	TGTGCCAGCTCAGACCTCGGCGCGGGTCTGACTGAAGCTTTCTTT
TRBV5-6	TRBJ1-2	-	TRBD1	CASSSYPGQGIGGYTF	TGTGCCAGCAGCTCTTACCCGGGACAGGGGATCGGTGGCTACACCTTC
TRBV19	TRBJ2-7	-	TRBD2	CASSFTRTSGSDEQYF	TGTGCCAGTAGCTTCACCCGGACTAGCGGTTCAGACGAGCAGTACTTC
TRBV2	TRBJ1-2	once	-	CASSEWEVGYTF	TGTGCCAGCAGTGAATGGGAGGTTGGCTACACCTTC
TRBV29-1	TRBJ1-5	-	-	CSVETGNQPQHF	TGCAGCGTCGAGACGGGAAATCAGCCCCAGCATTTT
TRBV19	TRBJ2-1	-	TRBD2	CASSNSGSSYNEQFF	TGTGCCAGTAGTAACAGCGGGAGCTCCTACAATGAGCAGTTCTTC